Listed below are T cell receptor beta chains from one sample, sequenced in a study of CD8 T cells in Susac syndrome. MiXCR, applied by TCRdb to the immunoSEQ multiplex PCR reads, yields one record per CDR3 protein. The sample records roughly 330,000 distinct CDR3 sequences, about 90% being singletons. The sequencing sample was made of CD4+ T cells from PBMCs. These receptors all come from a human donor with multiple sclerosis. Both conserved end residues are part of each CDR3. Each record gives: clone size, J gene, D gene, V gene, CDR3 protein, CDR3 DNA. The D gene is left open where the match is weak. The size entry is marked missing in some rows and otherwise reads once, few, many or a size class.

>-|TRBJ2-3|-|TRBV19
CASSPGTPWGTDTQYF
TGTGCCAGTAGTCCCGGGACACCCTGGGGCACAGATACGCAGTATTTT
>-|TRBJ2-2|TRBD2|TRBV15
CATSRPTGAASGRDSGELFF
TGTGCCACCAGCAGGCCCACTGGTGCGGCTAGCGGGAGGGATAGCGGGGAGCTGTTTTTT
>-|TRBJ2-1|TRBD2|TRBV4-1
CASSPTVLAGVDNEQFF
TGCGCCAGCAGCCCTACCGTACTAGCGGGAGTTGACAATGAGCAGTTCTTC
>-|TRBJ2-2|TRBD2|TRBV4-2
CASSLPTSGNTGELFF
TGTGCCAGCAGCCTTCCGACTAGCGGAAACACCGGGGAGCTGTTTTTT
>-|TRBJ2-7|TRBD2|TRBV3-1
CASSQGLANYEQYF
TGTGCCAGCAGCCAAGGACTAGCAAACTACGAGCAGTACTTC
>-|TRBJ1-2|-|TRBV28
CASSLSGGFYYGYTF
TGTGCCAGCAGTTTAAGTGGGGGTTTTTACTATGGCTACACCTTC
>-|TRBJ1-4|-|TRBV6-1
CAGSLTAAGKLFF
TGTGCCGGCAGCCTGACCGCGGCCGGAAAACTGTTTTTT
>few|TRBJ2-3|-|TRBV7-2
CASSRYTDTQYF
TGTGCCAGCAGCCGTTACACAGATACGCAGTATTTT
>-|TRBJ1-1|-|TRBV7-2
CASSPGWVPEAFF
TGTGCCAGCAGCCCGGGGTGGGTCCCTGAAGCTTTCTTT
>-|TRBJ2-7|-|TRBV6-4
CASSDLPPGLIQHYEQYF
TGTGCCAGCAGTGACCTCCCTCCAGGGCTAATCCAACACTACGAGCAGTACTTC
>-|TRBJ2-2|TRBD2|TRBV2
CASEFSGGAIGELFF
TGTGCCAGCGAATTCAGCGGGGGGGCGATCGGGGAGCTGTTTTTT
>-|TRBJ1-5|TRBD1|TRBV19
CASSMERQGAVNQPQHF
TGTGCCAGTAGTATGGAAAGACAGGGGGCCGTCAATCAGCCCCAGCATTTT
>-|TRBJ1-2|-|TRBV19
CASSSWRSGYGYTF
TGTGCCAGTAGTTCCTGGAGGTCAGGGTATGGCTACACCTTC
>-|TRBJ2-1|TRBD2|TRBV20-1
CSARSSASGYNEQFF
TGCAGTGCTAGATCGTCGGCTAGCGGATACAATGAGCAGTTCTTC
>-|TRBJ2-3|-|TRBV20-1
CSAVGAGDTQYF
TGCAGTGCTGTCGGGGCGGGAGATACGCAGTATTTT
>-|TRBJ2-3|-|TRBV25-1
CASSEYRGPDTQYF
TGTGCCAGCAGTGAATACAGGGGACCAGATACGCAGTATTTT
>-|TRBJ2-6|-|TRBV29-1
CSALGVGANVLTF
TGCAGCGCCTTAGGGGTTGGGGCCAACGTCCTGACTTTC